This TCR beta chain is from a study of CD8 T cells in Susac syndrome. V gave up 5 bases and J gave up 3 bases; unmatched junction bases: 8. The germline V gene has CDR1 MNHEY and CDR2 SVGEGT. There are 16 residues in the CDR3. Roughly 0.45 to 1 ug RNA was reverse transcribed with random hexamers. One entry per CDR3 protein, called by TCRdb with MiXCR from the immunoSEQ multiplex PCR reads. The sample lists tens of thousands of distinct CDR3 sequences, under 96% occurring once. TEMRA cells were enriched by FACS, while CD8+ and CD4+ T cells were obtained through a negative isolation that was performed magnetically.

This chain joins TRBV6-2 or TRBV6-3 and TRBJ2-2; TRBD1 matches at 8 bases. Material: CD4+ T cells from PBMCs. The receptor was derived from a human donor with multiple sclerosis. The CDR3 here is CASSARQGHHTGELFF. Written as DNA, the CDR3 is TGTGCCAGCAGTGCCCGACAGGGGCATCACACCGGGGAGCTGTTTTTT.